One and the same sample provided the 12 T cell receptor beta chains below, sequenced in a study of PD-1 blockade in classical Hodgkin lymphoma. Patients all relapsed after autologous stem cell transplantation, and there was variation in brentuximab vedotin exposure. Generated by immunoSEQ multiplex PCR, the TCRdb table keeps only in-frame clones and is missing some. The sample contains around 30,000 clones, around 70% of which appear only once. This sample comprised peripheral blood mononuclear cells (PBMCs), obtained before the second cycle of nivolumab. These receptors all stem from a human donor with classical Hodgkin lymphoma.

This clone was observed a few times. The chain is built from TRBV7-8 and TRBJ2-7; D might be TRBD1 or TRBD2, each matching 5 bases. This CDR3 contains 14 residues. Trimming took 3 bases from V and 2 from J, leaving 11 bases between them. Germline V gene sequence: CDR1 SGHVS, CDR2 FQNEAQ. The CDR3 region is CASSFNQGPYEQYF. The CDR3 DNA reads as TGTGCCAGCAGCTTTAACCAGGGACCCTACGAGCAGTACTTC.

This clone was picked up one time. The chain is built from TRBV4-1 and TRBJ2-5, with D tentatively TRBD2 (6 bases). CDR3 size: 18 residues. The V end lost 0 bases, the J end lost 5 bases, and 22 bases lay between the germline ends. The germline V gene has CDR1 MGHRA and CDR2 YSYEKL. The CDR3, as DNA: TGCGCCAGCAGCCAAGATAGGGGTGGCGGGGTGACCTCCGAGACCCAGTACTTC. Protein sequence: CASSQDRGGGVTSETQYF.

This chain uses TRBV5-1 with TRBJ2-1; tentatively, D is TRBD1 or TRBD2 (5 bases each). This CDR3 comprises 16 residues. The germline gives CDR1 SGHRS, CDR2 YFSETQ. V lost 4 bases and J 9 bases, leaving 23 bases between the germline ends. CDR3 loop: CASSLTGTERGGEQFF. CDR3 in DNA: TGCGCCAGCAGCCTTACCGGGACGGAGAGGGGTGGTGAGCAGTTCTTC.

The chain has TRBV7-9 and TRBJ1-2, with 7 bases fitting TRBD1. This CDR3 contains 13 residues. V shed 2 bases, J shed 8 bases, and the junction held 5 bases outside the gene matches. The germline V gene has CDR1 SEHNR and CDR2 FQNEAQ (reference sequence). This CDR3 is CASSLPRGQGYTF. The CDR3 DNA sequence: TGTGCCAGCAGCTTACCGAGGGGGCAAGGCTACACCTTC.

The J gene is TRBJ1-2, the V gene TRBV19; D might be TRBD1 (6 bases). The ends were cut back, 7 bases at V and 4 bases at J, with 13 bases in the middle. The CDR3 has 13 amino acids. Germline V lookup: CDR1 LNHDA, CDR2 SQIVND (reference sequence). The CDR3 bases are TGTGCCAGTAAGCGAGGGGGGGCCTATGGCTACACCTTC. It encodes CASKRGGAYGYTF.

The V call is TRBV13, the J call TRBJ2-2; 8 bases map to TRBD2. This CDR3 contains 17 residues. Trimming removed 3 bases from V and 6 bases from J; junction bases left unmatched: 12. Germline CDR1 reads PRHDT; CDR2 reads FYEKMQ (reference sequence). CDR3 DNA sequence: TGTGCCAGCAGCTTCGTCGTCCGGGGGGGCCGCCCCGGGGAGCTGTTTTTT. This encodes CASSFVVRGGRPGELFF.

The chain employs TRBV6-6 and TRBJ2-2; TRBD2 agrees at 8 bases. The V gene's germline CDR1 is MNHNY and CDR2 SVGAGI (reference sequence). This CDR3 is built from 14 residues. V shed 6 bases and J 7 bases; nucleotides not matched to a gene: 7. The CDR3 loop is CASRPGTRGGELFF. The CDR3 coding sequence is TGTGCCAGCAGACCCGGGACTAGGGGCGGGGAGCTGTTTTTT.

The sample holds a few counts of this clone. In nucleotides, the CDR3 is TGTGCCAGCAGCGCGCGAGGGACAGGGGACTGGCACGAGCAGTACGTC. Translation gives CASSARGTGDWHEQYV. V usage is TRBV21-1 and J usage is TRBJ2-7; TRBD1 is the table's D call and was not checked against the DNA. TRBV21-1 is a listed pseudogene. The CDR3 runs to 16 residues.

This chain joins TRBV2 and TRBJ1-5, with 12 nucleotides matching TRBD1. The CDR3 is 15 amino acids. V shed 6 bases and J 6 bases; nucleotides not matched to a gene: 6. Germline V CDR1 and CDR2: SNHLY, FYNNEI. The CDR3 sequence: CASRTGTGGFQPQHF. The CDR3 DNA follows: TGTGCCAGCAGAACCGGGACAGGGGGCTTTCAGCCCCAGCATTTT.

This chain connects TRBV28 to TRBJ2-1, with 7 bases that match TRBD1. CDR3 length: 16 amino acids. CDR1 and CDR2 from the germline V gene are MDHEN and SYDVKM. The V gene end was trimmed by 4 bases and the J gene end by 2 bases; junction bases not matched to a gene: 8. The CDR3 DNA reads TGTGCCAGCAGTTCTCAGGGACAGCCTCCCTACAATGAGCAGTTCTTC. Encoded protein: CASSSQGQPPYNEQFF.

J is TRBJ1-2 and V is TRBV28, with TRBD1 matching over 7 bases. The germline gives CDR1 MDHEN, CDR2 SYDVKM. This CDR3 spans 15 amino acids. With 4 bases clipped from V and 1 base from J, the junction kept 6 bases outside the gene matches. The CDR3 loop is CASSSTGPINYGYTF. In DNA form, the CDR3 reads TGTGCCAGCAGTTCGACAGGGCCAATTAACTATGGCTACACCTTC.

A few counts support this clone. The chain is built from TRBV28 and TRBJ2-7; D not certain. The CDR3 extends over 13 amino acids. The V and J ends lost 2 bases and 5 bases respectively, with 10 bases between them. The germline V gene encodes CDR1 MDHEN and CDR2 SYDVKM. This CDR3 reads CASSLAPDHEQYV. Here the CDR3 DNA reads TGTGCCAGCAGTTTAGCCCCGGACCACGAGCAGTACGTC.